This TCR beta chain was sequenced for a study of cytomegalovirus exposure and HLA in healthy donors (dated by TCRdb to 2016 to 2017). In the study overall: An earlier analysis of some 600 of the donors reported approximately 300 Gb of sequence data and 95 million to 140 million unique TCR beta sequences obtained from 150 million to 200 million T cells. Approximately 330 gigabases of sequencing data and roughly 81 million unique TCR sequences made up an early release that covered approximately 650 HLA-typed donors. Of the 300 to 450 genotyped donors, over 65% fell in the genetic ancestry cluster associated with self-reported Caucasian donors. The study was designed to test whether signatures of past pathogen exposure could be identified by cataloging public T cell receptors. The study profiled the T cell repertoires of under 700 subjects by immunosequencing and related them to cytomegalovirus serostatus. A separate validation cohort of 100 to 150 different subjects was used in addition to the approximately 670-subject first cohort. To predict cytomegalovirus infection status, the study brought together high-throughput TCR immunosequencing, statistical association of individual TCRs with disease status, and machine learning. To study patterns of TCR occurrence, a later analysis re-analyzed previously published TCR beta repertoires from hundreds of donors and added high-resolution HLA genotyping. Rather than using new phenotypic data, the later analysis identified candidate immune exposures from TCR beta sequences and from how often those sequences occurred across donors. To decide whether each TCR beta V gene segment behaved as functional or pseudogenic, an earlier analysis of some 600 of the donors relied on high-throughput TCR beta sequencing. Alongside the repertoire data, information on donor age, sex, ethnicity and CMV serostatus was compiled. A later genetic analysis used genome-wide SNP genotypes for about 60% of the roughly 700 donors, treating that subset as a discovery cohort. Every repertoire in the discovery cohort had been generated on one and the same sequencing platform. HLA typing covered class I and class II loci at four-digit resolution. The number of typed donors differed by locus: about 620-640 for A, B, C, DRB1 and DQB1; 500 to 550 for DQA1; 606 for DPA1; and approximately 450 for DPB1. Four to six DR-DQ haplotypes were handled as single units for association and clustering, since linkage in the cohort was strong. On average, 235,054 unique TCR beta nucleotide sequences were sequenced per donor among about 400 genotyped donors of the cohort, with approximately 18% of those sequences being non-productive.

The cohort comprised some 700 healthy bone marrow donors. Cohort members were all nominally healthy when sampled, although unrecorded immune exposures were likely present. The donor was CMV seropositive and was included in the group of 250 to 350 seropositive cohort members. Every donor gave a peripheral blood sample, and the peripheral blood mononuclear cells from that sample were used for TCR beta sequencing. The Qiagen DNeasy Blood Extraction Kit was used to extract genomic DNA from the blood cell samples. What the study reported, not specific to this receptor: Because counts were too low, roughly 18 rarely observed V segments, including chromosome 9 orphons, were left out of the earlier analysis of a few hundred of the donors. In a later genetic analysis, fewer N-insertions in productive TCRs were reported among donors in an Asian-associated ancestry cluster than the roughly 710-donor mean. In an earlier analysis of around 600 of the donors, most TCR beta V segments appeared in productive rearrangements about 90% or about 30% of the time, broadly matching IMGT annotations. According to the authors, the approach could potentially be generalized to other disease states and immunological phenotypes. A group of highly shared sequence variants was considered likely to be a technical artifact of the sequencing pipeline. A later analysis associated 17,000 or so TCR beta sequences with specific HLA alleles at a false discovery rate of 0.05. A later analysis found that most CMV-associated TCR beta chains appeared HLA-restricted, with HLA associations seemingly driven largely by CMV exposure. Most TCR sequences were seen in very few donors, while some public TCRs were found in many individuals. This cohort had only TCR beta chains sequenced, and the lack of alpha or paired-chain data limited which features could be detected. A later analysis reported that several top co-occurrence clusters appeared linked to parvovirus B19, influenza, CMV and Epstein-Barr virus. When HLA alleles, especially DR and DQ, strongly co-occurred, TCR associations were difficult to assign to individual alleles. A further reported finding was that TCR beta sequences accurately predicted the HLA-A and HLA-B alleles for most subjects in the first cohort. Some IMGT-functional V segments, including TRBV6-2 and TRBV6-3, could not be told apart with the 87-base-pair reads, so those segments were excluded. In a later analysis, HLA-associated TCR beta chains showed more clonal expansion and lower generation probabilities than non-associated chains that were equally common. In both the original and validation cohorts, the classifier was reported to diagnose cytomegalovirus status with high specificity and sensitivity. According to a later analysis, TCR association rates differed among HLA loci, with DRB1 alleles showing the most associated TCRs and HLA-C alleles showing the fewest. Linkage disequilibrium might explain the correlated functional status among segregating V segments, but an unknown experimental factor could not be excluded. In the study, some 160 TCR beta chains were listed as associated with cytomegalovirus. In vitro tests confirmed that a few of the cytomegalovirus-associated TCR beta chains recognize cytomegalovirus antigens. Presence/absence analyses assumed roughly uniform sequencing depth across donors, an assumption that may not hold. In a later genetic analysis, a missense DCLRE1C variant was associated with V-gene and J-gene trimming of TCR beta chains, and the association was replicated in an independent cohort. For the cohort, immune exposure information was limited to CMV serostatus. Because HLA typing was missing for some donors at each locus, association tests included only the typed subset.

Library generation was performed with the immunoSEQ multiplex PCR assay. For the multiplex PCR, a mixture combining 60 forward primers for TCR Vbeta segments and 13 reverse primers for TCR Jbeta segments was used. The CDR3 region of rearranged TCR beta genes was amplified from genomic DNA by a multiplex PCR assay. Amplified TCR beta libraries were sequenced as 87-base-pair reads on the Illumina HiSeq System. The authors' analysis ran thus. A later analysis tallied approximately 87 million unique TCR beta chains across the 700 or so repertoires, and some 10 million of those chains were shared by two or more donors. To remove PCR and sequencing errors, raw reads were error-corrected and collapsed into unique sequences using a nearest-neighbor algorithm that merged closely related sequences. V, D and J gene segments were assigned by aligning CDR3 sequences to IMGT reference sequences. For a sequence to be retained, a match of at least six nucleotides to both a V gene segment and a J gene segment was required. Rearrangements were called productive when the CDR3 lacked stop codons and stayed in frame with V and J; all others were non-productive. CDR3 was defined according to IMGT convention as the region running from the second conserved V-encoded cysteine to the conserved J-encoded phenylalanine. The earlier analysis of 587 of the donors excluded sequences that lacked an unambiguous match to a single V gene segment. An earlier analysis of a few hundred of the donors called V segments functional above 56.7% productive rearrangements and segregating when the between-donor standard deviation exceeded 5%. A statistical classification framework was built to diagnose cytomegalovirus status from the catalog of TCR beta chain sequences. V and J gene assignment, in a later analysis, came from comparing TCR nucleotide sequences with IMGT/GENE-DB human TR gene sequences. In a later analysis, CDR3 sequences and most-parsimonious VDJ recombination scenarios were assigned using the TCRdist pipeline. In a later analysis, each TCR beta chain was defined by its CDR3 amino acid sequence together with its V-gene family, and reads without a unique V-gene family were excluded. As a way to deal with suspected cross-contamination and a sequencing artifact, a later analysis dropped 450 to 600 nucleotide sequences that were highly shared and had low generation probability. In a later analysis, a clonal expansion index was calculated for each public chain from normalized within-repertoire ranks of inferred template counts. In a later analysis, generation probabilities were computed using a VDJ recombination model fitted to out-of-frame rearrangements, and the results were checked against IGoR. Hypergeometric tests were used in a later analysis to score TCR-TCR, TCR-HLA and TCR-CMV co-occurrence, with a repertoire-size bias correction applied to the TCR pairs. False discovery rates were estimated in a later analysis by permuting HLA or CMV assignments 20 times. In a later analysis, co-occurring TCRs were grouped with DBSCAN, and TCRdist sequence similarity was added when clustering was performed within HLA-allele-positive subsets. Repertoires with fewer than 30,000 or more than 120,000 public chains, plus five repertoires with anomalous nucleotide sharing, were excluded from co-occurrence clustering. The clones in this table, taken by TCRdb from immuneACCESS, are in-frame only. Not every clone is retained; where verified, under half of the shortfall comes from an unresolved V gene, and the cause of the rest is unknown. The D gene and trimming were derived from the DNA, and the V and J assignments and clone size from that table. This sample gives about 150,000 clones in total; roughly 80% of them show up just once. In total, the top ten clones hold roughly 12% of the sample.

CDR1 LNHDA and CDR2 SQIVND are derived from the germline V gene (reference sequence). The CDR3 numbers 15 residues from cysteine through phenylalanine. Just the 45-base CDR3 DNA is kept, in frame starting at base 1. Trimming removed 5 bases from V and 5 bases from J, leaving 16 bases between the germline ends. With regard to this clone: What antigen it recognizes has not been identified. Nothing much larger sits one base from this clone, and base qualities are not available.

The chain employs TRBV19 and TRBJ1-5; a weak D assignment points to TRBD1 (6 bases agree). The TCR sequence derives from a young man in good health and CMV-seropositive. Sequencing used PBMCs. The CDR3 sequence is CASSFIRDTYQPQHF. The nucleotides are TGTGCCAGTAGTTTCATTCGGGACACCTATCAGCCCCAGCATTTT.